These 17 T cell receptor beta chains were sequenced from one sample in a study of cytomegalovirus exposure and HLA in healthy donors. Amplification used 60 Vbeta primers and 13 Jbeta primers. Only in-frame clones appear in the TCRdb table, and some are missing; sequencing was by immunoSEQ multiplex PCR. This sample has more than 95,000 clones, with over 9.5% found just once. The specimen sequenced was PBMCs. The source is a woman between 18 and 29 years old in good health and CMV-seropositive.

This clone has more than one count but fewer than ten. J is TRBJ2-7 and V is TRBV27; 10 nucleotides agree with TRBD1. Germline V gene lookup returns CDR1 MNHEY and CDR2 SMNVEV (reference sequence). The ends lost 2 bases at V and 4 bases at J; junction bases unmatched: 5. The CDR3 is 15 residues long. CDR3: CASSLPGQGIYEQYF. The CDR3 nucleotides are TGTGCCAGCAGTTTACCGGGACAGGGGATATACGAGCAGTACTTC.

This clone is categorized as medium-sized (0.01 to 0.1%). The V and J genes are TRBV27 and TRBJ2-7; TRBD2 matches 7 bases. The CDR3 loop spans 17 amino acids. V trimming: 6 bases; J trimming: 0 bases; junction bases outside the gene matches: 14. The germline V gene encodes CDR1 MNHEY and CDR2 SMNVEV (reference sequence). This chain's CDR3 is CASSRLADRDYSYEQYF. The CDR3 DNA follows: TGTGCCAGCAGCCGACTAGCCGACCGGGACTACTCCTACGAGCAGTACTTC.

This clone occurred once. This chain uses TRBV5-3 with TRBJ2-1, with 11 nucleotides matching TRBD2. TRBV5-3 carries the ORF label, with uncertain function. This CDR3 comprises 17 residues. V was pared by 4 bases and J by 0 bases, with 6 bases of the junction left unmatched. The CDR3 sequence: CARSPGLAAFSYNEQFF. For the CDR3, the DNA is TGTGCCAGAAGCCCGGGACTAGCGGCTTTCTCCTACAATGAGCAGTTCTTC.

This clone has only a few counts. The chain employs TRBV4-1 and TRBJ1-5; TRBD1 matches at 10 bases. With V trimmed by 6 bases and J by 4 bases, 9 bases remained unmatched. Germline V gives CDR1 MGHRA, CDR2 YSYEKL. The CDR3 length is 16 residues. CDR3: CASSPIGTGDNQPQHF. The DNA of the CDR3 is TGCGCCAGCAGTCCTATTGGGACAGGGGATAATCAGCCCCAGCATTTT.

The count of this clone is one. The chain employs TRBV30 and TRBJ1-6, with D perhaps matching TRBD1 (6 bases). Trimming removed 1 base at V and 9 bases at J, with 13 bases between. The CDR3 is 14 amino acids. Germline V gives CDR1 GTSNPN, CDR2 SVGIG (reference sequence). This chain's CDR3 is CAWSAGGASSPLHF. For the CDR3, the DNA is TGTGCCTGGAGTGCGGGGGGCGCGAGTTCACCCCTCCACTTT.

The chain joins TRBV11-3 to TRBJ2-7; D not certain. V dropped 5 bases and J dropped 3 bases, with 8 bases sitting between them. This CDR3 contains 12 residues. Germline V CDR1 and CDR2: SGHNT, YENEEA. CDR3 loop: CASSLSGYEQYF. CDR3 nucleotide sequence: TGTGCCAGCAGCCTCTCAGGCTACGAGCAGTACTTC.

This clone was picked up a small number of times. The rearrangement joins TRBV7-6 to TRBJ1-5, with TRBD1 matching over 8 bases. V was clipped by 2 bases and J by 1 base; unmatched bases: 7. The CDR3 extends over 17 amino acids. CDR1 is SGHVS and CDR2 is FNYEAQ in the germline V gene. CDR3 protein: CASSLLDRVVSNQPQHF. The CDR3 DNA reads as TGTGCCAGCAGCTTATTGGACAGGGTGGTCAGCAATCAGCCCCAGCATTTT. Full variable domain (missing parts from reference TRBV7-6 and TRBJ1-5): GAGVSQSPRYKVTKRGQDVALRCDPISGHVSLYWYRQALGQGPEFLTYFNYEAQQDKSGLPNDRFSAERPEGSISTLTIQRTEQRDSAMYRCASSLLDRVVSNQPQHFGDGTRLSIL.

As concerns this clone: The sample has other DNA sequences that encode this CDR3 too. The chain carries TRBV2 and TRBJ1-1; maybe TRBD1 (5 bases). The CDR3 is 14 amino acids. Trimming shortened V by 4 bases and J by 2 bases, and 11 bases separated the two germline ends. Germline CDR1 and CDR2: SNHLY and FYNNEI. The CDR3 reads CASSVQATNTEAFF. CDR3 bases: TGTGCCAGCAGTGTACAGGCTACCAACACTGAAGCTTTCTTT.

This clone was detected only a few times. The chain has TRBV6-5 and TRBJ1-1, with D possibly matching TRBD1 (6 bases). This CDR3 spans 12 amino acids. Germline V gene sequence: CDR1 MNHEY, CDR2 SVGAGI. V lost 6 bases and J lost 1, with 6 bases in between. The CDR3 DNA sequence: TGTGCCAGCAGGACAGGGAACACTGAAGCTTTCTTT. Translated, it gives CASRTGNTEAFF.

V and J are TRBV5-8 and TRBJ2-7; the match to TRBD1 covers 10 bases. Germline CDR1 is SGHTS and CDR2 is YDEGEE. Unmatched junction bases numbered 6, after V lost 4 bases and J lost 8 bases. This CDR3 comprises 13 residues. CDR3 sequence reads: CASSRDRGVKQYF. CDR3 DNA: TGTGCCAGCAGCCGGGACAGGGGAGTCAAGCAGTACTTC.

The chain couples TRBV7-9 to TRBJ1-4; D remains unclear. Germline CDR1 SEHNR, CDR2 FQNEAQ (reference sequence). This CDR3 region has 12 residues. V was trimmed by 1 base and J by 8 bases, leaving 5 bases between them. The CDR3 loop is CASSLGREKLFF. The CDR3 DNA follows: TGTGCCAGCAGCTTAGGCAGGGAAAAACTGTTTTTT.

This clone appeared a few times. In the same sample, other DNA sequences code for this CDR3. The chain employs TRBV5-1 and TRBJ1-2; 10 bases agree with TRBD1. The CDR3 covers 17 residues. Per germline, CDR1 SGHRS and CDR2 YFSETQ. J was trimmed by 8 bases and V by 0 bases; bases with no gene match: 13. CDR3 amino acids: CASSLETLGQGYGGYTF. The CDR3 nucleotides read TGCGCCAGCAGCTTGGAAACCTTGGGACAGGGGTACGGAGGCTACACCTTC.

The chain has TRBV5-1 and TRBJ1-5, with unresolved D. The germline V gene has CDR1 SGHRS and CDR2 YFSETQ. Between the trimmed V and J ends, which lost 1 base and 8 bases, there was a span of 22 bases. The CDR3 sequence is 17 residues long. The CDR3 DNA is TGCGCCAGCAGCTTGAGGGAACCGGAGGGTAACCGGGAGCCCCAGCATTTT. This gives the protein CASSLREPEGNREPQHF. Full variable domain (rest looked up from reference TRBV5-1 and TRBJ1-5): KAGVTQTPRYLIKTRGQQVTLSCSPISGHRSVSWYQQTPGQGLQFLFEYFSETQRNKGNFPGRFSGRQFSNSRSEMNVSTLELGDSALYLCASSLREPEGNREPQHFGDGTRLSIL.

The chain has TRBV18 and TRBJ1-1; a weak D match, TRBD1 (5 bases). The CDR3 has 14 residues. V lost 6 bases, J lost 1 base, and 12 bases lay in between. Looked up from germline, CDR1 is KGHSH and CDR2 is LQKENI. The CDR3 loop reads CASSSFQGNTEAFF. The CDR3 DNA follows: TGTGCCAGCTCTTCGTTCCAGGGGAACACTGAAGCTTTCTTT.

This clone occurred a few times. The chain combines TRBV6-5 with TRBJ1-1; D is uncertain. The CDR3 totals 13 residues. V was clipped by 6 bases and J by 3 bases, with 11 bases between them. Looked up from germline, CDR1 is MNHEY and CDR2 is SVGAGI. CDR3 residues: CASRPLLDTEAFF. The CDR3 region has the DNA TGTGCCAGCAGACCCCTACTGGACACTGAAGCTTTCTTT.

This sequence joins TRBV4-1 and TRBJ1-1; no reliable D call. V lost 3 bases and J lost 7, with 6 bases in between. Germline V gives CDR1 MGHRA, CDR2 YSYEKL. The CDR3 is 11 residues long. The DNA for the CDR3 is TGCGCCAGCAGCCAGGGGAGTGAAGCTTTCTTT. Translation: CASSQGSEAFF.

This clone was seen more than once but under ten times. The genes are TRBV6-6 and TRBJ1-3, with D hard to call. The V end lost 5 bases, the J end lost 0 bases, and 8 bases lay between the germline ends. CDR1 is MNHNY, CDR2 SVGAGI, per germline (reference sequence). The CDR3 contains 14 residues. CDR3 bases: TGTGCCAGCAGTGGAGGGAGCTCTGGAAACACCATATATTTT. Translation: CASSGGSSGNTIYF.